What follows are 27 T cell receptor beta chains derived from one specimen sequenced in a study of blood T cell repertoires in COVID-19 (dated by TCRdb to 2018 to 2021). The protocol used for the library was the immunoSEQ multiplex PCR assay. Drawn from immuneACCESS, this table holds only the in-frame rearrangements with V and J called that TCRdb kept. Clones are partly lost; checked studies trace under half to an unresolved V gene and leave the rest unexplained. Present in this sample are 350,000 to 400,000 clones, roughly nine tenths of which were seen just once. About 1.8% of the sample rests with the top ten. The sample was PBMCs or T cells enriched from blood (not recorded which). The receptors shown here come from a woman in her 30s who had recovered from COVID-19.

V usage is TRBV5-1 and J usage is TRBJ2-7; 9 bases match TRBD1. Germline trimming cut 4 bases from V and 6 bases from J; bases unmatched to any gene: 8. Germline-derived CDR1 and CDR2 are SGHRS and YFSETQ. The CDR3 is 14 amino acids. CDR3 sequence (DNA): TGCGCCAGCAGCCGTCAGGACAGGGGTTTCGAGCAGTACTTC. Its translation: CASSRQDRGFEQYF.

The chain joins TRBV12-3 or TRBV12-4 to TRBJ1-3; D remains unclear. V lost 8 bases, J lost 3 bases, and 2 bases lay in between. The CDR3 runs 10 residues. CDR3 protein: CASRGNTIYF. The CDR3 region has the DNA TGTGCCAGCCGTGGAAACACCATATATTTT.

This clone was recorded once. The chain is built from TRBV27 and TRBJ1-5; possibly TRBD1 for D (6 bases). The CDR3 consists of 14 residues. Germline V gene lookup returns CDR1 MNHEY and CDR2 SMNVEV (reference sequence). Trimming cost V 7 bases and J 7 bases, with 17 bases left between them. CDR3 sequence reads: CASKEGGHLQPQHF. In DNA, the CDR3 is TGTGCCAGCAAGGAGGGGGGGCATTTGCAGCCCCAGCATTTT.

V and J are TRBV5-1 and TRBJ1-5; TRBD1 is a possible D gene (5 bases). Trimming pared 5 bases from V and 2 bases from J, leaving 11 bases between. Germline CDR1 and CDR2: SGHRS and YFSETQ. This CDR3 contains 14 residues. The CDR3 spells CASRPDRGNQPQHF. CDR3 DNA: TGCGCCAGCAGACCCGACAGAGGCAATCAGCCCCAGCATTTT.

The chain carries TRBV5-6 and TRBJ2-5; 8 positions match TRBD2. Trimming removed 0 bases from V and 0 bases from J; junction bases left unmatched: 13. The length of the CDR3 is 19 residues. From germline, CDR1 is SGHDT and CDR2 YYEEEE. CDR3 loop: CASSLARGLVNPNQETQYF. The CDR3, as DNA: TGTGCCAGCAGCTTGGCTAGGGGACTAGTCAACCCAAACCAAGAGACCCAGTACTTC.

This clone showed up just once. The V call is TRBV6-5, the J call TRBJ1-4, with D perhaps TRBD1 (5 bases). Germline lookup yields CDR1 MNHEY and CDR2 SVGAGI. Trimming pared 0 bases from V and 11 bases from J, leaving 13 bases between. The CDR3 runs 14 residues. The CDR3 bases are TGTGCCAGCAGTTACTCGTCCGGGGGGGGGAAACTGTTTTTT. Protein sequence: CASSYSSGGGKLFF.

CDR3 sequence reads: CASSSQGNTIYF. CDR3 DNA: TGTGCCAGCAGCTCACAGGGGAACACCATATATTTT. The chain links TRBV5-6 to TRBJ1-3; TRBD1 aligns across 7 bases. J lost 7 bases, V lost 3 bases, and 1 base had no gene match. CDR1 and CDR2 (germline): SGHDT, YYEEEE. CDR3 length equals 12 residues. The full variable domain, its missing parts supplied by reference TRBV5-6 and TRBJ1-3, is DAGVTQSPTHLIKTRGQQVTLRCSPKSGHDTVSWYQQALGQGPQFIFQYYEEEERQRGNFPDRFSGHQFPNYSSELNVNALLLGDSALYLCASSSQGNTIYFGEGSWLTVV.

The genes are TRBV5-4 and TRBJ2-7; the D gene is possibly TRBD1 (6 bases). The CDR3 spans 14 residues. V shed 1 base and J shed 2 bases, with 10 bases lying between them. Germline V gives CDR1 SGHNT, CDR2 YYREEE (reference sequence). CDR3 nucleotide sequence: TGTGCCAGCAGCTTGCGAGGGGGACCCTACGAGCAGTACTTC. Translating it yields CASSLRGGPYEQYF. Full variable domain (remainder filled in from reference TRBV5-4 and TRBJ2-7): ETGVTQSPTHLIKTRGQQVTLRCSSQSGHNTVSWYQQALGQGPQFIFQYYREEENGRGNFPPRFSGLQFPNYSSELNVNALELDDSALYLCASSLRGGPYEQYFGPGTRLTVT.

This rearrangement joins TRBV19 to TRBJ2-5, with TRBD2 matching 10 bases. Germline CDR1 LNHDA, CDR2 SQIVND (reference sequence). The junction had 4 bases not matched to a gene; V was cut back by 4 bases and J by 5 bases. This CDR3 is built from 14 residues. The CDR3 spells CASSTQRGGETQYF. The CDR3 bases are TGTGCCAGTAGTACCCAGCGGGGGGGGGAGACCCAGTACTTC.

A single count supports this clone. The chain joins TRBV7-2 to TRBJ2-7, with no clear D. The V and J ends lost 5 bases and 4 bases respectively, with 12 bases between them. Germline V lookup: CDR1 SGHTA, CDR2 FQGNSA. CDR3 length: 13 amino acids. Written as DNA, the CDR3 is TGTGCCAGCAGCGAAAGTTCAGGATACGAGCAGTACTTC. It is translated as CASSESSGYEQYF. Supplemented by reference TRBV7-2 and TRBJ2-7, the full variable domain reads GAGVSQSPSNKVTEKGKDVELRCDPISGHTALYWYRQSLGQGLEFLIYFQGNSAPDKSGLPSDRFSAERTGGSVSTLTIQRTQQEDSAVYLCASSESSGYEQYFGPGTRLTVT.

The J gene is TRBJ2-5, the V gene TRBV5-4; D perhaps matches TRBD2 (6 bases). The germline V and J ends were trimmed by 10 bases and 5 bases, with 24 bases remaining between them. The CDR3 runs 15 residues. CDR1 SGHNT and CDR2 YYREEE come from the germline V gene (reference sequence). The CDR3 DNA is TGTGCCTCAGGACGGGGGAACCGCCCCCGGGAGACCCAGTACTTC. Its protein product is CASGRGNRPRETQYF. Looking up the rest from reference TRBV5-4 and TRBJ2-5 gives the full variable domain: ETGVTQSPTHLIKTRGQQVTLRCSSQSGHNTVSWYQQALGQGPQFIFQYYREEENGRGNFPPRFSGLQFPNYSSELNVNALELDDSALYLCASGRGNRPRETQYFGPGTRLLVL.

The chain joins TRBV30 to TRBJ2-3; D not resolved. Germline-derived CDR1 and CDR2 are GTSNPN and SVGIG (reference sequence). This CDR3 is 14 amino acids long. The ends were cut back, 1 base at V and 2 bases at J, with 10 bases in the middle. The CDR3 loop is CAWSGNTHTDTQYF. In nucleotides, the CDR3 is TGTGCCTGGAGTGGAAACACACACACAGATACGCAGTATTTT.

This chain connects TRBV2 to TRBJ1-3; D is unclear. The CDR3 sequence is 15 residues long. V dropped 7 bases and J dropped 4 bases, with 17 bases sitting between them. Germline V lookup: CDR1 SNHLY, CDR2 FYNNEI. The CDR3 loop is CASTRLSRSGNTIYF. The CDR3 nucleotides are TGTGCCAGCACTAGGCTGTCTCGCTCGGGAAACACCATATATTTT.

This chain uses TRBV19 with TRBJ2-4; possible D gene TRBD1, 5 bases. The CDR3 has 15 residues. CDR1 is LNHDA and CDR2 is SQIVND in the germline V gene (reference sequence). V lost 0 bases and J lost 2, with 8 bases in between. For the CDR3, the DNA is TGTGCCAGTAGTATAGAAGGGGTAACCAAAAACATTCAGTACTTC. Its protein is CASSIEGVTKNIQYF.

The V gene is TRBV19, the J gene TRBJ2-1; D is undetermined. Trimming took 4 bases from V and 6 from J, leaving 16 bases between them. Germline-derived CDR1 and CDR2 are LNHDA and SQIVND (reference sequence). There are 15 residues in the CDR3. DNA for the CDR3: TGTGCCAGTAGTAAAAGCGTTCCCGCGACCAATGAGCAGTTCTTC. It specifies CASSKSVPATNEQFF. The whole variable domain, remainder taken from reference TRBV19 and TRBJ2-1, is DGGITQSPKYLFRKEGQNVTLSCEQNLNHDAMYWYRQDPGQGLRLIYYSQIVNDFQKGDIAEGYSVSREKKESFPLTVTSAQKNPTAFYLCASSKSVPATNEQFFGPGTRLTVL.

The rearrangement uses TRBV9 and TRBJ2-3; D ambiguous. CDR1 and CDR2 (germline): SGDLS, YYNGEE. V lost 0 bases to trimming and J lost 2 bases, with 7 bases between them. CDR3 length: 14 residues. This CDR3 is CASSVARNTDTQYF. Here the CDR3 DNA reads TGTGCCAGCAGCGTAGCCAGAAACACAGATACGCAGTATTTT.

V usage is TRBV27 and J usage is TRBJ1-5; TRBD1 agrees at 10 bases. Germline values: CDR1 MNHEY, CDR2 SMNVEV (reference sequence). V trimming: 0 bases; J trimming: 2 bases; junction bases outside the gene matches: 10. This CDR3 is 19 amino acids long. CDR3 nucleotide sequence: TGTGCCAGCAGTTTATCTTTACGGGACAGGGGTCGACGCAATCAGCCCCAGCATTTT. Translated: CASSLSLRDRGRRNQPQHF.

This chain's CDR3 is CASSLSSSGSFEQYF. The CDR3 DNA is TGTGCCAGCAGTTTATCGTCTAGCGGGAGTTTCGAGCAGTACTTC. V and J are TRBV27 and TRBJ2-7; TRBD2 matches 10 bases. The ends lost 0 bases at V and 6 bases at J; junction bases unmatched: 5. In germline, CDR1 is MNHEY, CDR2 SMNVEV (reference sequence). This CDR3 is built from 15 residues.

The rearrangement uses TRBV7-2 and TRBJ1-2; 7 bases are shared with TRBD1. The CDR3 spans 15 residues. The germline CDR1 and CDR2 sequences are SGHTA and FQGNSA. Trimming took 5 bases from V and 7 from J; bases not matched to a gene: 13. The CDR3 region is CASSQGGQGDSGYTF. The CDR3 coding sequence is TGTGCCAGCAGCCAGGGGGGCCAGGGGGATAGTGGCTACACCTTC. Full variable domain (rest looked up from reference TRBV7-2 and TRBJ1-2): GAGVSQSPSNKVTEKGKDVELRCDPISGHTALYWYRQSLGQGLEFLIYFQGNSAPDKSGLPSDRFSAERTGGSVSTLTIQRTQQEDSAVYLCASSQGGQGDSGYTFGSGTRLTVV.

This chain joins TRBV19 and TRBJ2-7, with 9 bases aligning to TRBD1. The germline V gene has CDR1 LNHDA and CDR2 SQIVND (reference sequence). CDR3 length: 14 amino acids. Trimming took 3 bases from V and 2 from J; bases not matched to a gene: 2. The CDR3, as DNA: TGTGCCAGTAGTATCTGGACAGGGGCCTACGAGCAGTACTTC. It specifies CASSIWTGAYEQYF.

The V and J genes are TRBV24-1 and TRBJ2-7; TRBD1 matches at 8 bases. V dropped 9 bases and J dropped 4; count of bases not matched to a gene: 7. The germline gives CDR1 KGHDR, CDR2 SFDVKD. This CDR3 has 13 residues. The CDR3 region is CATSGTGDYEQYF. The DNA for the CDR3 is TGTGCCACCTCTGGGACAGGAGATTACGAGCAGTACTTC.

The chain recombines TRBV30 with TRBJ1-5, with D possibly TRBD1 on 6 matching bases. The length of the CDR3 is 13 residues. Germline CDR1 is GTSNPN and CDR2 is SVGIG (reference sequence). V was shortened by 6 bases and J by 4 bases, with 13 bases between the two germline ends. The CDR3 DNA is TGTGCCTGCAAGGACAGACCAAATCAGCCCCAGCATTTT. This encodes CACKDRPNQPQHF.

The chain is built from TRBV5-1 and TRBJ2-5; maybe TRBD2 (5 bases). V lost 5 bases and J 5 bases, leaving 10 bases between the germline ends. This CDR3 comprises 12 residues. Germline V gene data show CDR1 as SGHRS and CDR2 as YFSETQ. The CDR3 region has the DNA TGCGCCAGCAGTGAGGGCAGGGAGACCCAGTACTTC. Translated, it gives CASSEGRETQYF.

J is TRBJ2-1 and V is TRBV18; tentatively, D is TRBD2 (5 bases). The V gene lost 1 base and the J gene lost 0 bases, with 13 bases spanning the gap. CDR1 is KGHSH and CDR2 is LQKENI in the germline V gene. This CDR3 is 17 amino acids long. The DNA of the CDR3 is TGTGCCAGCTCACCACGGAATGCGGGCTCCTCCTACAATGAGCAGTTCTTC. It specifies CASSPRNAGSSYNEQFF. The variable domain in full, completed from reference TRBV18 and TRBJ2-1, reads NAGVMQNPRHLVRRRGQEARLRCSPMKGHSHVYWYRQLPEEGLKFMVYLQKENIIDESGMPKERFSAEFPKEGPSILRIQQVVRGDSAAYFCASSPRNAGSSYNEQFFGPGTRLTVL.

To note about this clone: Other DNA sequences of this sample code for an identical CDR3. The J gene is TRBJ1-1, the V gene TRBV14; D is unclear. This CDR3 spans 13 amino acids. Trimming shortened V by 1 base and J by 1 base, and 4 bases separated the two germline ends. The germline V gene has CDR1 SGHDN and CDR2 FVKESK. This CDR3 is CASSQARNTEAFF. DNA for the CDR3: TGTGCCAGCAGCCAAGCTAGGAACACTGAAGCTTTCTTT.

This chain links TRBV3-1 (or the pseudogene TRBV3-2) with TRBJ1-1; no clear D gene. Trimming left V 0 bases short and J 11 bases short, with 16 bases between. The germline V gene has CDR1 LGHDT and CDR2 YNNKEL (reference sequence). The CDR3 is made up of 14 amino acids. The CDR3 region has the DNA TGTGCCAGCAGCCAAGATGCCAGCTGGACTGGGGCTTTCTTT. Its protein is CASSQDASWTGAFF.

The J gene is TRBJ1-1, the V gene TRBV28; 8 bases fit TRBD1. V gave up 6 bases and J gave up 0 bases; unmatched junction bases: 15. The CDR3 contains 18 residues. CDR1 is MDHEN and CDR2 is SYDVKM in the germline V gene. CDR3 nucleotide sequence: TGTGCCAGCAGCTCCTGGGCAGGGGGCAAAAGAGTGAACACTGAAGCTTTCTTT. Amino acid sequence: CASSSWAGGKRVNTEAFF. Combining the CDR3 with reference TRBV28 and TRBJ1-1 gives the whole variable domain DVKVTQSSRYLVKRTGEKVFLECVQDMDHENMFWYRQDPGLGLRLIYFSYDVKMKEKGDIPEGYSVSREKKERFSLILESASTNQTSMYLCASSSWAGGKRVNTEAFFGQGTRLTVV.